This T cell receptor beta chain was found in a study of blood T cell repertoires in COVID-19. In the study overall: COVID-19 samples, acute and convalescent, were from the United States, Italy and Spain. The cDNA or gDNA used as material had been derived from T cells, B-cell-depleted T cells, or PBMCs.

Original analysis: How many nucleated cells were present was estimated from reference gene primer amplification. Measured with immunoSEQ multiplex PCR; TCRdb has only the in-frame clones, and not every one. The V and J calls and clone size are taken from that table; D and trimming were inferred from the DNA. This table has 200,000 to 250,000 clones, around nine tenths appearing once. The ends were cut back, 5 bases at V and 4 bases at J, with 15 bases in the middle. The germline V gene has CDR1 SEHNR and CDR2 FQNEAQ (reference sequence). The CDR3 has 15 amino acids. This clone was seen only a few times.

The rearrangement uses TRBV7-9 and TRBJ1-3; D is ambiguous. This sequence was found in a woman in her seventies with active or convalescent COVID-19. The specimen was peripheral blood. CDR3 sequence (DNA): TGTGCCAGCAGCCAAACACCGGGGATCGGAAACACCATATATTTT. Protein: CASSQTPGIGNTIYF.